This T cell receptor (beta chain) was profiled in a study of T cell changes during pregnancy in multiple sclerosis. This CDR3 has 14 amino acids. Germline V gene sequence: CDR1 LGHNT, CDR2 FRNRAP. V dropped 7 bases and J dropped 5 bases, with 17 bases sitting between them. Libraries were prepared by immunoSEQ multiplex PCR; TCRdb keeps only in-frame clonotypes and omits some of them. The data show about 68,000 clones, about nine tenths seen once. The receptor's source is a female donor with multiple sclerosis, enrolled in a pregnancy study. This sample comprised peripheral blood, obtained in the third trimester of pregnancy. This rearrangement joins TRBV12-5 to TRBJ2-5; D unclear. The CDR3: CASAPRSTAETQYF. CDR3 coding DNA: TGTGCTAGTGCCCCGCGGAGCACTGCGGAGACCCAGTACTTC.